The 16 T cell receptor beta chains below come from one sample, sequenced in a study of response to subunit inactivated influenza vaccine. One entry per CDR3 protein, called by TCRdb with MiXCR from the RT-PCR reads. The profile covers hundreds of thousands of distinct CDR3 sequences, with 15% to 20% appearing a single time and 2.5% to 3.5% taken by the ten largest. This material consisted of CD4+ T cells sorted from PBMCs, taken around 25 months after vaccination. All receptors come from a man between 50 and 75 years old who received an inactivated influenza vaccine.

CDR3 DNA: TGTGCCACCAGTGAACCAGGGGCAGATACGCAGTATTTT. As protein: CATSEPGADTQYF. This chain links TRBV24-1 with TRBJ2-3; D possibly corresponds to TRBD1 (6 bases). The germline V gene has CDR1 KGHDR and CDR2 SFDVKD. The CDR3 is made up of 13 amino acids. V dropped 4 bases and J dropped 4 bases, with 8 bases sitting between them.

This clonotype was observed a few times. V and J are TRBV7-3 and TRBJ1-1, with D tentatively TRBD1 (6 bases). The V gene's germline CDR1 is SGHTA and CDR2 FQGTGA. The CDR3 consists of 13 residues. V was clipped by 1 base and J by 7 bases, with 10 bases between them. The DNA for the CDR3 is TGTGCCAGCAGCTTAAGGAGAGGGGGTGAAGCTTTCTTT. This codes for CASSLRRGGEAFF.

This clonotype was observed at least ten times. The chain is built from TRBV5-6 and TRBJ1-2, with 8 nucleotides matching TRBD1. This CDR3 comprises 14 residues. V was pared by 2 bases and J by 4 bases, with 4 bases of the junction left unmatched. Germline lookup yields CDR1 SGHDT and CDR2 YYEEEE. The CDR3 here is CASSFRTGSYGYTF. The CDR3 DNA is TGTGCCAGCAGCTTTAGGACAGGGAGCTATGGCTACACCTTC.

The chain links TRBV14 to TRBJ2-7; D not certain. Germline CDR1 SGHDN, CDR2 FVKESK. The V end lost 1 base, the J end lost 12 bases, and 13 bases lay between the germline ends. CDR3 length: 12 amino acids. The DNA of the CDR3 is TGTGCCAGCAGCCAAGGGCTTAATCGCGTGTACTTC. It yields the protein CASSQGLNRVYF.

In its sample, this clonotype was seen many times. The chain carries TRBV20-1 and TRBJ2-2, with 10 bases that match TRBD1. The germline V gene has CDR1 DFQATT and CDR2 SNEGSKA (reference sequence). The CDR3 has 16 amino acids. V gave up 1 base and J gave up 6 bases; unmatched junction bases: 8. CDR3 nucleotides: TGCAGTGCTAGAGGGGAGGGGACAGGGGATTCCGGGGAGCTGTTTTTT. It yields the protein CSARGEGTGDSGELFF.

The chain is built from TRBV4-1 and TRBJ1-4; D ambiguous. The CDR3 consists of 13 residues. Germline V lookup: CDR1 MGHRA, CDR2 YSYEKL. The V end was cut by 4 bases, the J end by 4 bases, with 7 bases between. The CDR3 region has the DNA TGCGCCAGCAGCCCCTGGGATAATGAAAAACTGTTTTTT. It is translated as CASSPWDNEKLFF.

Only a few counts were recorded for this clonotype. Here the CDR3 reads CASSLAANYEPQHF. The CDR3 DNA follows: TGTGCCAGCAGCTTAGCTGCGAACTACGAGCCCCAGCATTTT. The chain recombines TRBV7-8 with TRBJ1-5; the D is unclear. Germline CDR1 is SGHVS and CDR2 is FQNEAQ. Trimming shortened V by 0 bases and J by 8 bases, and 11 bases separated the two germline ends. The CDR3 spans 14 residues.

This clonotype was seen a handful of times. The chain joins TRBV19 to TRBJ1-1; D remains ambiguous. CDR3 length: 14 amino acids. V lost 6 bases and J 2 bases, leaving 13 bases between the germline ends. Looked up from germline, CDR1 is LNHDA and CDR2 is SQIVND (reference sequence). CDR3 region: CASREYGGNTEAFF. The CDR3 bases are TGTGCCAGTAGGGAATACGGCGGAAACACTGAAGCTTTCTTT.

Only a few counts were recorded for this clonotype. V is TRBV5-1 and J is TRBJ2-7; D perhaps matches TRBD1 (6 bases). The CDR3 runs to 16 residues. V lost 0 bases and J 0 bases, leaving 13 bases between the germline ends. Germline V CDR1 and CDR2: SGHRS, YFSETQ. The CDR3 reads CASSLGDKSSSYEQYF. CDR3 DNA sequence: TGCGCCAGCAGCTTGGGGGACAAGTCGAGCTCCTACGAGCAGTACTTC.

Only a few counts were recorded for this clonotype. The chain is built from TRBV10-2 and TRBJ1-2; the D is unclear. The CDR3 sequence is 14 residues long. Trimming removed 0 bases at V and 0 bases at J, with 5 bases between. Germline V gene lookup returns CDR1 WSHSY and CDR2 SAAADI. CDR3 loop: CASSESSANYGYTF. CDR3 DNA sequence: TGCGCCAGCAGTGAGTCGAGTGCTAACTATGGCTACACCTTC.

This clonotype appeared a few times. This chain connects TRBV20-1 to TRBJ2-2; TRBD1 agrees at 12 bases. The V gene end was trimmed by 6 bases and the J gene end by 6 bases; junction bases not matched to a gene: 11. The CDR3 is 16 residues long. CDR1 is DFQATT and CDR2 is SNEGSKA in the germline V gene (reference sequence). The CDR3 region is CSAREPGQGASGELFF. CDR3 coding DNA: TGCAGTGCAAGGGAACCGGGACAGGGGGCGTCCGGGGAGCTGTTTTTT.

DNA of the CDR3: TGCGCCAGCAGCCAAGGGATTGGGGAGGTCCGCAATCAGCCCCAGCATTTT. As protein: CASSQGIGEVRNQPQHF. The chain combines TRBV4-1 with TRBJ1-5; D ambiguous. Germline lookup yields CDR1 MGHRA and CDR2 YSYEKL. The CDR3 is made up of 17 amino acids. Trimming cost V 1 base and J 2 bases, with 15 bases left between them.

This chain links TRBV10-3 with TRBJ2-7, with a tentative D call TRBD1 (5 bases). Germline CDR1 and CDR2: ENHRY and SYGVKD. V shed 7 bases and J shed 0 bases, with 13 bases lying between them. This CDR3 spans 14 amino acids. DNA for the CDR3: TGTGCCATCATGCAGACAGTCAACTCCTACGAGCAGTACTTC. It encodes CAIMQTVNSYEQYF.

The CDR3 DNA reads TGCGCCAGCAGCCAAGATTTCAGGGGATCTGGCTACACCTTC. Protein product: CASSQDFRGSGYTF. The chain employs TRBV4-1 and TRBJ1-2; a weak D match, TRBD1 (6 bases). The V gene's germline CDR1 is MGHRA and CDR2 YSYEKL. The V and J ends lost 0 bases and 7 bases respectively, with 12 bases between them. The CDR3 totals 14 residues.

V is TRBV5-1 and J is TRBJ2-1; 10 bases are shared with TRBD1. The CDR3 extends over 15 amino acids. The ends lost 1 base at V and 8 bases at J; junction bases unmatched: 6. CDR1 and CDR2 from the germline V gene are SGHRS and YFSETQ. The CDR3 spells CASSLRQGASDEQFF. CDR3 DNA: TGCGCCAGCAGCTTGCGACAGGGGGCTAGCGATGAGCAGTTCTTC.

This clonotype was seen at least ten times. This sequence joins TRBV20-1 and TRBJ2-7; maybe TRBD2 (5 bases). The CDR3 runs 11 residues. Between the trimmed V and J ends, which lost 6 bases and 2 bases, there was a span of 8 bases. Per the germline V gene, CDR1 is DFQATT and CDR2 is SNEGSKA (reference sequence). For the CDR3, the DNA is TGCAGTGCCCAGACTACCTACGAGCAGTACTTC. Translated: CSAQTTYEQYF.